Shown below are 16 T cell receptor beta chains from a single sample sequenced in a study of blood T cell repertoires in COVID-19. Clones were read by immunoSEQ multiplex PCR, and TCRdb kept only the in-frame ones, dropping some. The data show about 72,000 clones, with 82% seen just once and around 20% held by the top ten. The sample taken for sequencing was peripheral blood. The source is a human donor in a cohort sampled during active COVID-19.

V usage is TRBV20-1 and J usage is TRBJ1-1; maybe TRBD1 (5 bases). This CDR3 is 11 amino acids long. Germline-derived CDR1 and CDR2 are DFQATT and SNEGSKA (reference sequence). V was clipped by 6 bases and J by 7 bases, with 12 bases between them. The CDR3 sequence is CSAGVGGEAFF. DNA for the CDR3: TGCAGTGCAGGGGTGGGGGGTGAAGCTTTCTTT.

V gene TRBV3-1 (or the pseudogene TRBV3-2) combines with J gene TRBJ2-7; 11 bases are shared with TRBD1. J lost 2 bases, V lost 5 bases, and 5 bases had no gene match. The CDR3 sequence is 15 residues long. The germline CDR1 and CDR2 sequences are LGHDT and YNNKEL (reference sequence). CDR3 bases: TGTGCCAGCAGCTTAGGGACAGGGGGTCCCTACGAGCAGTACTTC. It is translated as CASSLGTGGPYEQYF.

The chain couples TRBV21-1 to TRBJ2-3; the D call of TRBD2 is as the table states it, not checked on the DNA. TRBV21-1 is described as a pseudogene. The CDR3 is 17 amino acids. CDR3 sequence (DNA): TGTGCCAGCAGCAAACGTAGACTAGCGGACCTCACAGATACGCAGTATTTT. Residues: CASSKRRLADLTDTQYF.

J is TRBJ2-3 and V is TRBV7-9, with 7 bases fitting TRBD2. CDR1 and CDR2 from the germline V gene are SEHNR and FQNEAQ (reference sequence). This CDR3 has 15 amino acids. The junction had 7 bases not matched to a gene; V was cut back by 7 bases and J by 0 bases. The CDR3 sequence is CASTPLGGSTDTQYF. The CDR3 DNA reads TGTGCCAGCACCCCCCTGGGGGGGAGCACAGATACGCAGTATTTT.

This chain joins TRBV6-2 or TRBV6-3 and TRBJ1-1, with 8 bases fitting TRBD1. This CDR3 is built from 16 residues. V shed 3 bases, J shed 6 bases, and the junction held 12 bases outside the gene matches. Germline V gene lookup returns CDR1 MNHEY and CDR2 SVGEGT. This CDR3 reads CASSYSTGAIPSEAFF. For the CDR3, the DNA is TGTGCCAGCAGTTATTCGACAGGGGCTATCCCCTCTGAAGCTTTCTTT.

V is TRBV4-3 and J is TRBJ2-7; 9 positions agree with TRBD1. CDR3 size: 14 residues. CDR1 and CDR2 (germline): LGHNA, YSLEER. Trimming took 1 base from V and 3 from J; bases not matched to a gene: 1. Here the CDR3 DNA reads TGCGCCAGCAGCCAAGGACAGGGGGTCTACGAGCAGTACTTC. It codes for CASSQGQGVYEQYF.

V usage is TRBV18 and J usage is TRBJ1-3, with 9 bases identical to TRBD1. Germline V CDR1 and CDR2: KGHSH, LQKENI. The CDR3 covers 16 residues. The junction had 5 bases not matched to a gene; V was cut back by 5 bases and J by 0 bases. CDR3 coding DNA: TGTGCCAGCTCAGCGGGACAGGGTAGCTCTGGAAACACCATATATTTT. Protein: CASSAGQGSSGNTIYF.

This clone was detected a few times. Here the CDR3 DNA reads TGTGCCAGCAGTCAAATCCCTCGGTTGAATTACGAGCAGTACTTC. It specifies CASSQIPRLNYEQYF. This chain links TRBV6-2 or TRBV6-3 with TRBJ2-7; D ambiguous. Germline assignment: CDR1 MNHEY and CDR2 SVGEGT. V was cut by 5 bases and J by 4 bases, with 18 bases left in between. The CDR3 loop spans 15 amino acids.

The table lists this clone with many counts. The chain uses TRBV11-1 and TRBJ2-7; D is possibly TRBD2 (6 bases). This CDR3 is built from 15 residues. CDR1 and CDR2 from the germline V gene are SGHAT and FQDESV (reference sequence). The germline V and J ends were trimmed by 6 bases and 5 bases, with 20 bases remaining between them. In DNA, the CDR3 is TGTGCCAGCAGTCCAGACGCGGGGCGGGGCCACGAGCAGTACTTC. It specifies CASSPDAGRGHEQYF. The full variable domain, with the rest looked up from reference TRBV11-1 and TRBJ2-7, is EAEVAQSPRYKITEKSQAVAFWCDPISGHATLYWYRQILGQGPELLVQFQDESVVDDSQLPKDRFSAERLKGVDSTLKIQPAELGDSAMYLCASSPDAGRGHEQYFGPGTRLTVT.

The rearrangement joins TRBV19 to TRBJ2-3; perhaps TRBD2 as D (5 bases). Germline CDR1 LNHDA, CDR2 SQIVND (reference sequence). The CDR3 loop spans 15 amino acids. Trimming took 5 bases from V and 5 from J, leaving 17 bases between them. The CDR3 region has the DNA TGTGCCAGTAGTCGAGGGTTTCAAGGCCTAGATACGCAGTATTTT. Amino acid sequence: CASSRGFQGLDTQYF.

The chain uses TRBV11-2 and TRBJ1-5, with 7 bases fitting TRBD1. Germline CDR1 SGHAT, CDR2 FQNNGV. The CDR3 sequence is 14 residues long. J gave up 5 bases and V 5 bases, and 6 bases lay outside the gene matches. This CDR3 is CASSPHRGDQPQHF. DNA of the CDR3: TGTGCCAGCAGCCCACACAGGGGAGATCAGCCCCAGCATTTT. The complete variable domain, with remaining parts taken from reference TRBV11-2 and TRBJ1-5, reads EAGVAQSPRYKIIEKRQSVAFWCNPISGHATLYWYQQILGQGPKLLIQFQNNGVVDDSQLPKDRFSAERLKGVDSTLKIQPAKLEDSAVYLCASSPHRGDQPQHFGDGTRLSIL.

The chain is built from TRBV3-1 (or the pseudogene TRBV3-2) and TRBJ2-7; no definite D call. Germline V gives CDR1 LGHDT, CDR2 YNNKEL (reference sequence). CDR3 length: 10 amino acids. With 8 bases removed from V and 4 bases from J, the gap between germline ends came to 6 bases. The DNA of the CDR3 is TGTGCCAGCGGAGAATACGAGCAGTACTTC. Translated, it gives CASGEYEQYF.

The CDR3 sequence is CASSTFTRINTIYF. CDR3 in DNA: TGTGCCAGTAGTACCTTCACCAGGATAAACACCATATATTTT. This chain joins TRBV19 and TRBJ1-3; D is unclear. CDR1 LNHDA and CDR2 SQIVND come from the germline V gene (reference sequence). The V and J ends lost 4 bases and 6 bases respectively, with 13 bases between them. This CDR3 contains 14 residues.

The chain carries TRBV3-1 (or the pseudogene TRBV3-2) and TRBJ2-5, with 10 bases matching TRBD2. The V segment lost 8 bases and the J segment 4 bases; nucleotides outside the gene matches: 7. This CDR3 is 14 amino acids long. Germline CDR1 is LGHDT and CDR2 is YNNKEL (reference sequence). The CDR3 sequence is CASANLAGVETQYF. In DNA, the CDR3 is TGTGCCAGCGCAAACCTAGCGGGGGTAGAGACCCAGTACTTC.

The genes are TRBV3-1 (or the pseudogene TRBV3-2) and TRBJ1-2, with TRBD1 matching 8 bases. J gave up 1 base and V 0 bases, and 10 bases lay outside the gene matches. CDR1 LGHDT and CDR2 YNNKEL come from the germline V gene (reference sequence). This CDR3 contains 18 residues. As DNA, the CDR3 is TGTGCCAGCAGCCAAGAGCCTCTGGACAGGGAGCATAACTATGGCTACACCTTC. This encodes CASSQEPLDREHNYGYTF.

The chain couples TRBV18 to TRBJ2-7; 16 nucleotides agree with TRBD2. The CDR3 contains 17 residues. With V trimmed by 2 bases and J by 6 bases, 7 bases remained unmatched. Germline CDR1 is KGHSH and CDR2 is LQKENI. DNA for the CDR3: TGTGCCAGCTCACCAATGGGACTAGCGGGGGGGCCAGGCGAGCAGTACTTC. This encodes CASSPMGLAGGPGEQYF.